Below, 25 T cell receptor beta chains from the same sample are listed, as sequenced in a study of T cell responses to AZD1222 COVID-19 vaccine. The method was immunoSEQ multiplex PCR; TCRdb's version includes in-frame clones alone and lacks a portion of them. The table records approximately 180,000 clones, more than 90% of them present only once. Source: peripheral blood, taken 28 days after the second dose of the MenACWY control vaccine. The receptors derive from an adult who received the MenACWY meningococcal vaccine as a control.

This clone showed up just once. V usage is TRBV9 and J usage is TRBJ1-2, with D unresolved. The V end was cut by 2 bases, the J end by 4 bases, with 9 bases between. The CDR3 is made up of 13 amino acids. Germline values: CDR1 SGDLS, CDR2 YYNGEE. The CDR3 sequence is CASSVAGGYGYTF. The CDR3 region has the DNA TGTGCCAGCAGCGTGGCGGGAGGCTATGGCTACACCTTC.

The V and J genes are TRBV30 and TRBJ2-7; D gene ambiguous. The germline CDR1 and CDR2 sequences are GTSNPN and SVGIG (reference sequence). This CDR3 is built from 13 residues. V was shortened by 0 bases and J by 6 bases, with 12 bases between the two germline ends. The CDR3 region is CAWSVGWAREQYF. The CDR3 nucleotides are TGTGCCTGGAGTGTAGGATGGGCTCGCGAGCAGTACTTC.

The chain carries TRBV9 and TRBJ2-1; no clear D gene. There are 16 residues in the CDR3. Trimming removed 0 bases from V and 0 bases from J, with 10 bases in between. The germline CDR1 and CDR2 sequences are SGDLS and YYNGEE. The CDR3 bases are TGTGCCAGCAGCGTAGCTTCCGGAATCTCCTACAATGAGCAGTTCTTC. Protein: CASSVASGISYNEQFF.

The chain joins TRBV7-2 to TRBJ1-3; D is unclear. Germline V gives CDR1 SGHTA, CDR2 FQGNSA. The CDR3 runs to 13 residues. V dropped 4 bases and J dropped 4 bases, with 8 bases sitting between them. The CDR3 DNA follows: TGTGCCAGCAGCTCGTTTAGAGGAAACACCATATATTTT. Translation: CASSSFRGNTIYF.

J is TRBJ2-7 and V is TRBV7-2, with D uncertain. CDR1 is SGHTA, CDR2 FQGNSA, per germline. The CDR3 consists of 13 residues. V lost 1 base and J lost 6, with 10 bases in between. Here the CDR3 DNA reads TGTGCCAGCAGCTTAGAGGGCCTATCCGAGCAGTACTTC. This codes for CASSLEGLSEQYF.

In its sample, this clone was seen once. This chain joins TRBV30 and TRBJ2-2; either TRBD1 or TRBD2 may supply D (5 bases each). The V end was cut by 1 base, the J end by 6 bases, with 15 bases between. Germline V CDR1 and CDR2: GTSNPN, SVGIG (reference sequence). The CDR3 runs to 15 residues. In nucleotides, the CDR3 is TGTGCCTGGAGTGCTACGCCTCAGGGAGCCGGGGAGCTGTTTTTT. This encodes CAWSATPQGAGELFF.

The chain couples TRBV6-1 to TRBJ1-3; possible D gene TRBD1, 6 bases. CDR1 MNHNS and CDR2 SASEGT come from the germline V gene. The CDR3 has 17 residues. Trimming removed 3 bases from V and 0 bases from J, with 15 bases in between. The CDR3 region has the DNA TGTGCCAGCAGTGACCTCGGACAGCCACCCTCTGGAAACACCATATATTTT. Protein product: CASSDLGQPPSGNTIYF.

The chain links TRBV6-2 or TRBV6-3 to TRBJ1-2; D gene ambiguous. CDR1 is MNHEY and CDR2 is SVGEGT in the germline V gene. V was pared by 0 bases and J by 7 bases, with 15 bases between. CDR3 size: 15 residues. CDR3 amino acids: CASSYSATFVSGYTF. The CDR3 DNA reads as TGTGCCAGCAGTTACTCTGCGACTTTCGTAAGTGGCTACACCTTC.

The chain couples TRBV6-4 to TRBJ2-3; the D gene is possibly TRBD2 (6 bases). The V end lost 6 bases, the J end lost 4 bases, and 11 bases lay between the germline ends. From germline, CDR1 is MRHNA and CDR2 SNTAGT. The CDR3 sequence is 13 residues long. The CDR3 here is CASSRDSPDTQYF. The CDR3 DNA follows: TGTGCCAGCAGCCGGGACTCTCCAGATACGCAGTATTTT.

This chain links TRBV30 with TRBJ1-2; no firm D call. Trimming cost V 4 bases and J 0 bases, with 6 bases left between them. The length of the CDR3 is 12 residues. CDR1 and CDR2 from the germline V gene are GTSNPN and SVGIG (reference sequence). The CDR3 nucleotides are TGTGCCTGGATAGGGACTAACTATGGCTACACCTTC. This encodes CAWIGTNYGYTF. Variable domain in full (rest from reference TRBV30 and TRBJ1-2): SQTIHQWPATLVQPVGSPLSLECTVEGTSNPNLYWYRQAAGRGLQLLFYSVGIGQISSEVPQNLSASRPQDRQFILSSKKLLLSDSGFYLCAWIGTNYGYTFGSGTRLTVV.

The CDR3 sequence is CAIKPGQGTLDTQYF. Here the CDR3 DNA reads TGTGCCATCAAACCGGGACAGGGGACCTTAGATACGCAGTATTTT. The chain couples TRBV10-3 to TRBJ2-3, with TRBD1 matching 10 bases. The CDR3 consists of 15 residues. CDR1 and CDR2 from the germline V gene are ENHRY and SYGVKD. V shed 7 bases and J 5 bases; nucleotides not matched to a gene: 9.

V usage is TRBV5-1 and J usage is TRBJ1-3; 9 nucleotides align to TRBD1. The V gene's germline CDR1 is SGHRS and CDR2 YFSETQ. J was trimmed by 8 bases and V by 4 bases; bases with no gene match: 13. The CDR3 sequence is 16 residues long. The CDR3, as DNA: TGCGCCAGCAGCCAACAACCGGGACAGGGAGAATACACCATATATTTT. Amino acids: CASSQQPGQGEYTIYF.

This clone was detected a few times. The chain is built from TRBV29-1 and TRBJ1-1; no reliable D call. CDR3 length: 13 residues. V lost 3 bases and J 1 base, leaving 9 bases between the germline ends. Germline V gene sequence: CDR1 SQVTM, CDR2 ANQGSEA. The CDR3 is CSVEVARNTEAFF. The CDR3 DNA follows: TGCAGCGTTGAGGTGGCTCGGAACACTGAAGCTTTCTTT.

This clone was recorded only once. This chain links TRBV19 with TRBJ1-2, with 8 bases that match TRBD1. The V and J ends lost 4 bases and 4 bases, in that order; junction bases with no gene match: 8. CDR3 length equals 15 residues. The germline CDR1 and CDR2 sequences are LNHDA and SQIVND (reference sequence). The chain's CDR3 is CASSTPGQVRYGYTF. CDR3 DNA: TGTGCCAGTAGTACTCCGGGACAGGTCCGCTATGGCTACACCTTC.

The CDR3 spells CASSLDRGSSYEQYF. CDR3 DNA: TGTGCCAGCAGCTTAGATCGGGGAAGTTCCTACGAGCAGTACTTC. V and J are TRBV7-2 and TRBJ2-7; tentatively, D is TRBD2 (5 bases). Germline V CDR1 and CDR2: SGHTA, FQGNSA. V was shortened by 1 base and J by 1 base, with 11 bases between the two germline ends. This CDR3 comprises 15 residues.

This sequence joins TRBV24-1 and TRBJ2-2; a possible D gene is TRBD2 (6 bases). There are 14 residues in the CDR3. Between the trimmed V and J ends, which lost 9 bases and 8 bases, there was a span of 18 bases. Germline V gives CDR1 KGHDR, CDR2 SFDVKD. The CDR3 DNA is TGTGCCACCTCCGGAGGGGCCCCGCCTGGGGAGCTGTTTTTT. Translating gives CATSGGAPPGELFF.

The J gene is TRBJ2-2, the V gene TRBV5-6; D unresolved. Trimming took 0 bases from V and 9 from J, leaving 9 bases between them. The CDR3 runs 13 residues. Germline V gene data show CDR1 as SGHDT and CDR2 as YYEEEE. Here the CDR3 reads CASSLAPAWELFF. CDR3 in DNA: TGTGCCAGCAGCTTGGCCCCGGCGTGGGAGCTGTTTTTT.

The V gene is TRBV27, the J gene TRBJ1-2; TRBD1 matches 10 bases. The germline V gene encodes CDR1 MNHEY and CDR2 SMNVEV (reference sequence). The CDR3 has 12 residues. The ends lost 7 bases at V and 7 bases at J; junction bases unmatched: 3. The CDR3 spells CASKTGGAGYTF. CDR3 nucleotide sequence: TGTGCCAGCAAGACAGGGGGCGCTGGCTACACCTTC.

The rearrangement joins TRBV12-3 or TRBV12-4 to TRBJ1-4; D is ambiguous. V gave up 2 bases and J gave up 8 bases, with 9 bases separating them. The CDR3 loop spans 13 amino acids. CDR3: CASSLPPGEKLFF. CDR3 sequence (DNA): TGTGCCAGCAGTTTACCCCCCGGGGAAAAACTGTTTTTT.

The chain recombines TRBV9 with TRBJ1-5; D possibly corresponds to TRBD1 (6 bases). CDR1 and CDR2 (germline): SGDLS, YYNGEE. This CDR3 spans 15 amino acids. V lost 0 bases and J lost 6, with 13 bases in between. In DNA, the CDR3 is TGTGCCAGCAGCGTAGACCCTGGGGGCGGTCAGCCCCAGCATTTT. Translating gives CASSVDPGGGQPQHF.

The chain combines TRBV5-1 with TRBJ1-3; D might be TRBD1 (5 bases). This CDR3 has 17 amino acids. Germline V gene lookup returns CDR1 SGHRS and CDR2 YFSETQ. V lost 3 bases and J 4 bases, leaving 20 bases between the germline ends. CDR3 DNA: TGCGCCAGCAGCTCAACCCCCCTCAGGGATCCGGGAAACACCATATATTTT. Translation: CASSSTPLRDPGNTIYF.

The chain is built from TRBV7-2 and TRBJ1-6; D may be TRBD1 (6 bases). V dropped 5 bases and J dropped 7 bases, with 12 bases sitting between them. The CDR3 has 14 residues. Germline CDR1 is SGHTA and CDR2 is FQGNSA. CDR3 coding DNA: TGTGCCAGCAGCCCCGGGACACTGAATTCACCCCTCCACTTT. Its protein is CASSPGTLNSPLHF.

V gene TRBV19 combines with J gene TRBJ2-7, with 7 bases that match TRBD1. J gave up 0 bases and V 5 bases, and 1 base lay outside the gene matches. Per germline, CDR1 LNHDA and CDR2 SQIVND (reference sequence). The CDR3 is 13 residues long. Here the CDR3 reads CASSAGGSYEQYF. The DNA of the CDR3 is TGTGCCAGTAGTGCAGGGGGCTCCTACGAGCAGTACTTC.

The genes are TRBV15 and TRBJ1-5; a weak D match, TRBD1 (6 bases). From germline, CDR1 is LNHNV and CDR2 YYDKDF (reference sequence). Trimming took off 4 bases at V and 7 bases at J, with 14 bases between the two ends. This CDR3 spans 14 amino acids. The CDR3 sequence is CATSIRQAGQPQHF. CDR3 bases: TGTGCCACCAGCATTCGACAGGCCGGACAGCCCCAGCATTTT.

CDR3 in amino acids: CASSISRGGGNTIYF. The CDR3 DNA reads TGTGCCAGTAGTATCTCCAGGGGGGGTGGAAACACCATATATTTT. This chain uses TRBV19 with TRBJ1-3; TRBD1 matches at 7 bases. J lost 3 bases, V lost 3 bases, and 5 bases had no gene match. The CDR3 totals 15 residues. The germline CDR1 and CDR2 sequences are LNHDA and SQIVND (reference sequence).